Listed below are T cell receptor beta chains from one sample, sequenced in a study of OX40 agonist ivuxolimab in advanced cancers. Assay: immunoSEQ multiplex PCR; the TCRdb copy retains only in-frame clones and omits some. The profile covers tens of thousands of clones, with around 90% appearing a single time and approximately 13% taken by the ten largest. The source was CD4+ or CD8+ T cells sorted from blood, collected in a trial of the OX40 agonist ivuxolimab. The receptor set was obtained from an adult with an advanced solid tumor such as melanoma, head and neck, liver or kidney cancer. Both conserved end residues are part of each CDR3. A D gene is named only where the DNA matches it firmly. Clone size is not always given. Where it is, it says once, few, many or a class for expanded clones.

D: TRBD1
V: TRBV7-2
size: -
J: TRBJ2-3
DNA: TGTGCCAGCAGCTTTGAACTGAGGACAGGGGTGACAGATACGCAGTATTTT
CDR3: CASSFELRTGVTDTQYF

D: -
V: TRBV4-1
size: -
J: TRBJ2-5
DNA: TGCGCCAGCAGCCAAGATTTGGAGACCCAGTACTTC
CDR3: CASSQDLETQYF

D: TRBD2
V: TRBV6-1
size: -
J: TRBJ2-1
DNA: TGTGCCAGCAGTGCCCCCGGGGTAGCGGGGGCTTACAATGAGCAGTTCTTC
CDR3: CASSAPGVAGAYNEQFF

D: -
V: TRBV5-1
size: -
J: TRBJ2-1
DNA: TGCGCCAGCAGCTTGGCTCCCCCCGGCCCCTACAATGAGCAGTTCTTC
CDR3: CASSLAPPGPYNEQFF

D: -
V: TRBV5-1
size: -
J: TRBJ1-4
DNA: TGCGCCAGCAGCTTGGGGGTCAAACTGTTTTTT
CDR3: CASSLGVKLFF

D: TRBD1
V: TRBV27
size: -
J: TRBJ2-1
DNA: TGTGCCAGCAGAGGGGACAGGGGATACAATGAGCAGTTCTTC
CDR3: CASRGDRGYNEQFF

D: -
V: TRBV12-5
size: -
J: TRBJ1-3
DNA: TGTGCTAGTGGTTTGTGGGGGGCTGGAAACACCATATATTTT
CDR3: CASGLWGAGNTIYF

D: -
V: TRBV27
size: medium-sized
J: TRBJ1-1
DNA: TGTGCCAGCAGTCCGGACGGTGAAGTGTGGACTGAAGCTTTCTTT
CDR3: CASSPDGEVWTEAFF

D: -
V: TRBV4-1
size: once
J: TRBJ2-1
DNA: TGCGCCAGCAGCCAAGATGCCGGGGACTACAATGAGCAGTTCTTC
CDR3: CASSQDAGDYNEQFF

D: TRBD2
V: TRBV28
size: -
J: TRBJ2-7
DNA: TGTGCCAGCAGTCCTCTCACTAGCGGGCTTTCCTACGAGCAGTACTTC
CDR3: CASSPLTSGLSYEQYF

D: TRBD1
V: TRBV11-2
size: -
J: TRBJ2-5
DNA: TGTGCCAGCAGCTTAGGGGAAGGGGGCTCTCAAGAGACCCAGTACTTC
CDR3: CASSLGEGGSQETQYF

D: -
V: TRBV6-4
size: -
J: TRBJ2-7
DNA: TGTGCCAGTGAGCCCGGGCAGGGAATTTCCTACGAGCAGTACTTC
CDR3: CASEPGQGISYEQYF

D: TRBD2
V: TRBV19
size: medium-sized
J: TRBJ2-1
DNA: TGTGCCAGTAGTACCCTGGGAGGGATCAATGAGCAGTTCTTC
CDR3: CASSTLGGINEQFF

D: -
V: TRBV5-1
size: -
J: TRBJ1-4
DNA: TGCGCCAGCAGCCCGCTTGGGTCGTTCGGTGAAAAACTGTTTTTT
CDR3: CASSPLGSFGEKLFF

D: -
V: TRBV4-1
size: -
J: TRBJ2-7
DNA: TGCGCCAGCAGCCAAGAGGGGCGGGGACAGTGGATCTACGAGCAGTACTTC
CDR3: CASSQEGRGQWIYEQYF

D: -
V: TRBV5-1
size: -
J: TRBJ2-2
DNA: TGCGCCAGCAGCTTTTTCACCGCGAACACCGGGGAGCTGTTTTTT
CDR3: CASSFFTANTGELFF

D: -
V: TRBV5-5
size: once
J: TRBJ1-1
DNA: TGTGCCAGCAGCTTGGAAGGACTGAACACTGAAGCTTTCTTT
CDR3: CASSLEGLNTEAFF

D: -
V: TRBV7-2
size: -
J: TRBJ1-1
DNA: TGTGCCAGCAGCCCTCGTTTGGGAAGGAACACTGAAGCTTTCTTT
CDR3: CASSPRLGRNTEAFF

D: TRBD1
V: TRBV30
size: -
J: TRBJ1-4
DNA: TGTGCCTGGAGTGAAGGGGGCGGTGAAAAACTGTTTTTT
CDR3: CAWSEGGGEKLFF

D: TRBD1
V: TRBV27
size: once
J: TRBJ2-4
DNA: TGTGCCAGCACCGAGGTAGGGGGCGGGTTGAACATTCAGTACTTC
CDR3: CASTEVGGGLNIQYF

D: -
V: TRBV12-5
size: -
J: TRBJ1-2
DNA: TGTGCTAGTGGGCCCCGGGGGGGGGACGGCTATGGCTACACCTTC
CDR3: CASGPRGGDGYGYTF

D: -
V: TRBV28
size: -
J: TRBJ1-2
DNA: TGTGCCAGCAGATCCCGGGACAATAACCCCTCTCCTAACTATGGCTACACCTTC
CDR3: CASRSRDNNPSPNYGYTF

D: -
V: TRBV28
size: -
J: TRBJ1-5
DNA: TGTGCCACAGGGGAACCGGGTAGGCAGAGCAATCAGCCCCAGCATTTT
CDR3: CATGEPGRQSNQPQHF